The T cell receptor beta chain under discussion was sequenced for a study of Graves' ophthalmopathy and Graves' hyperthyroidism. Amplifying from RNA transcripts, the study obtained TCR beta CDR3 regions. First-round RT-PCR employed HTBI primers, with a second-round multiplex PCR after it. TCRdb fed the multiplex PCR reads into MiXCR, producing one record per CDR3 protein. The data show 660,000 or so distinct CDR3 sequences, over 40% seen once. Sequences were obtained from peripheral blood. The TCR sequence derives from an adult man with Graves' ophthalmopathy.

This CDR3 is CSVEKTSGRNYEQYF. As DNA, the CDR3 is TGCAGCGTTGAAAAGACTAGCGGGAGGAACTACGAGCAGTACTTC. The V gene is TRBV29-1, the J gene TRBJ2-7; 13 nucleotides agree with TRBD2. With V trimmed by 2 bases and J by 3 bases, 4 bases remained unmatched. The CDR3 sequence is 15 residues long. Germline CDR1 SQVTM, CDR2 ANQGSEA.